This T cell receptor (beta chain) was obtained from a study of shared T cell receptors in the human thymus (dated by TCRdb to about 2021). For the study in its entirety: The study examined how self-reactive, shared T-cell receptor alpha chains are generated in the human thymus.

The CDR3 measures 14 amino acids from cysteine to phenylalanine. The retained sequence is limited to the CDR3, 42 bases, with the frame set at the first base. Relative to germline, V is 4 bases shorter and J is 6 bases shorter, with 12 bases between their ends. CDR1 and CDR2 are drawn from the germline V gene: SGHVS, FQNEAQ. The receptor library was made with the immunoSEQ multiplex PCR assay. TCRdb retrieved this table from immuneACCESS and kept in-frame rearrangements only. Not all clones are present; in checked studies, unresolved V genes account for under half, and no reason is known for the remainder. The sample contains some 760,000 clones, 70% to 90% of them found a single time. The ten largest make up 0.0095% to 0.013% of the sample. This clone was picked up a small number of times. What antigen it recognizes has not been identified. Base qualities are not recorded, but no much larger clone differs from it by a single base.

The sample was also reused in another study, on human thymus T cells. The second paper further reports: The donors were immunologically healthy infants in Finland who had open corrective cardiac surgery for congenital heart defects. Thymus tissue was collected as surgical resects that were removed during corrective cardiac surgery. V and J gene segment usage appeared biased in both thymic and peripheral blood repertoires. Highly overlapping thymic TCR repertoires among unrelated individuals were reported in the related research. The study used roughly 8 infant thymus samples plus four related peripheral blood samples to characterize TCR alpha and beta repertoires. Donor ages ranged from roughly 6 to 250 days, and the cohort comprised about 6 male and a couple of female infants. Thymocytes were released mechanically from tissue and stored at -70 °C as pellets of roughly 9-31 million cells. A QIAsymphony instrument was used to extract genomic DNA from frozen cell pellets. The immunoSEQ multiplex PCR assay was used to amplify the TCRB and TCRAD loci from a standardized amount of quality-controlled genomic DNA. The amplicons covered the V(D)J region and were long enough to include the CDR3 and to identify the V and J genes. Amplicon sequencing was performed on an Illumina platform through the commercial immunoSEQ service. Primer bias and sequencing errors were corrected as previously described, and TCRAD and TCRB were defined on the basis of the IMGT database. Repertoires were analysed with immunoSEQ Analyzer 3.0 and VDJTools, covering basic statistics, V/J segment usage, diversity estimates, rarefaction and pairwise overlap. To estimate diversity, the Chao1, ChaoE, Efron-Thisted, Shannon and inverse Simpson indices were applied, and diversity was also estimated on datasets down-sampled to the smallest sample. Repertoire overlap was determined by strict matching of CDR3 nucleotide sequence, V gene and J gene, and Jaccard-based multidimensional scaling clustering was applied. On average, about 800,000 unique TCRB clonotypes were obtained from thymus samples, compared with about 84,000 from blood samples.

This sequence was found in a girl in the first two years of life with a congenital heart defect. Donor details come from another sample of the same person, matched by shared clones. The V and J genes are TRBV7-8 and TRBJ1-4; the best D guess is TRBD1, with 5 bases matching. Sequenced material: thymocytes. Here the CDR3 is given as CASSWGGPHEKLFF. The DNA sequence is as follows: TGTGCCAGCAGCTGGGGCGGCCCTCATGAAAAACTGTTTTTT.